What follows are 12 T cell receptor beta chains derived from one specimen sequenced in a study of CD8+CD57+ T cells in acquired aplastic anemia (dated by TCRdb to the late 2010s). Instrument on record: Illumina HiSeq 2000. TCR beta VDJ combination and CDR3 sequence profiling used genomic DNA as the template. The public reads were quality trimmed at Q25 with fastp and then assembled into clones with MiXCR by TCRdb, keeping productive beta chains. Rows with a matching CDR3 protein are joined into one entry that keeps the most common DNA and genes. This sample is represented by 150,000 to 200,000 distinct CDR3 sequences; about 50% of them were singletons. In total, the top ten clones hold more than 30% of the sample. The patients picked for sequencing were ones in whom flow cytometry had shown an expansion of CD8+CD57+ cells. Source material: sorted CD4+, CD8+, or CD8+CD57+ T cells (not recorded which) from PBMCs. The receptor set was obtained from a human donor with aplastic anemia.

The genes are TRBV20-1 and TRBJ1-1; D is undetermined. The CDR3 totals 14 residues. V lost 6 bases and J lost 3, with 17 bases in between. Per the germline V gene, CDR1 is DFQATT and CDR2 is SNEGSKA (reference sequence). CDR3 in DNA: TGCAGTGCCGCGATGGCTGAACGGTACACTGAAGCTTTCTTT. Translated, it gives CSAAMAERYTEAFF.

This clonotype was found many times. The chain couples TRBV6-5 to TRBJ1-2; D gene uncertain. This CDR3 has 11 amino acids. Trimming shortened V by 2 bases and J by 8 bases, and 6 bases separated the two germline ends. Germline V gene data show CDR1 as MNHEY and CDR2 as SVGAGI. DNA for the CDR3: TGTGCCAGCAGTTACGGGGTGGGCTACACCTTC. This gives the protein CASSYGVGYTF.

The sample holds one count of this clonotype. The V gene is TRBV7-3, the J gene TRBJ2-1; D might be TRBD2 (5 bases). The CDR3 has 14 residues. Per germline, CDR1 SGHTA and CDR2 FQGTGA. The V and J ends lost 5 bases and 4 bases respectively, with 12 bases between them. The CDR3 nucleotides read TGTGCCAGCAGCCCCTTGGGAGATTACAATGAGCAGTTCTTC. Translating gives CASSPLGDYNEQFF.

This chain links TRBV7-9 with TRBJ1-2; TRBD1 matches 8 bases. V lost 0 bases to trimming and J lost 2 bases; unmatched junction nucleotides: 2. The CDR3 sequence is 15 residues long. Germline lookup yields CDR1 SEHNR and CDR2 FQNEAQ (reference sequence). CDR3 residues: CASSLAGQGNYGYTF. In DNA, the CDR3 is TGTGCCAGCAGCTTAGCAGGACAGGGCAACTATGGCTACACCTTC.

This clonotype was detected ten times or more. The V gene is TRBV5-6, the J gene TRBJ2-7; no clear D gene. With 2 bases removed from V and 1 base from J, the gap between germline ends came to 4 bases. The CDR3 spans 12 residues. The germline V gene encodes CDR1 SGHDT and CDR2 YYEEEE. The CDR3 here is CASSFQSYEQYF. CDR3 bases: TGTGCCAGCAGCTTCCAGTCCTACGAGCAGTACTTC.

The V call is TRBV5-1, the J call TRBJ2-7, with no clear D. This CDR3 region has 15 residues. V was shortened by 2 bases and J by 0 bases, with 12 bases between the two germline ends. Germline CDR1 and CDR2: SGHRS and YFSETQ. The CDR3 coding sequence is TGCGCCAGCAGCTTAGAGACGGCGTCCTCCTACGAGCAGTACTTC. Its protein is CASSLETASSYEQYF.

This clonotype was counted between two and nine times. The CDR3 bases are TGTGCCAGCAGCCTAGGCCCGGACTATGGCTACACCTTC. Protein: CASSLGPDYGYTF. The chain combines TRBV11-1 with TRBJ1-2; D not certain. This CDR3 has 13 residues. The germline V gene has CDR1 SGHAT and CDR2 FQDESV (reference sequence). Deletions cut 5 bases from V and 3 bases from J, with 10 bases between.

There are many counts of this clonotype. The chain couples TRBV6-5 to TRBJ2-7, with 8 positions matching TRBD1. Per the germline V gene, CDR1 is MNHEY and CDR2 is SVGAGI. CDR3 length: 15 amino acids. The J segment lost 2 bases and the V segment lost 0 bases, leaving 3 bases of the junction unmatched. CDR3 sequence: CASSYSGQVPYEQYF. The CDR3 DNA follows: TGTGCCAGCAGTTACTCGGGACAGGTACCCTACGAGCAGTACTTC.

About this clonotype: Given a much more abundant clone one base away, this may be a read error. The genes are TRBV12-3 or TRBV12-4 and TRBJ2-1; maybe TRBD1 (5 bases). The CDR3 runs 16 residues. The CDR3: CASSPSGISSCNEQFF. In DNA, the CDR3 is TGTGCCAGCAGTCCCTCAGGGATCAGCTCCTGCAATGAGCAGTTCTTC.

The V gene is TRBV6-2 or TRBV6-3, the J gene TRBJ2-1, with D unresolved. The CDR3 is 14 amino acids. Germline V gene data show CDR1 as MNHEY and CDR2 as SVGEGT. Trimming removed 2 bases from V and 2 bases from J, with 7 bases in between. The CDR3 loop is CASSYVAPYNEQFF. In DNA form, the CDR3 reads TGTGCCAGCAGTTACGTTGCTCCCTACAATGAGCAGTTCTTC.

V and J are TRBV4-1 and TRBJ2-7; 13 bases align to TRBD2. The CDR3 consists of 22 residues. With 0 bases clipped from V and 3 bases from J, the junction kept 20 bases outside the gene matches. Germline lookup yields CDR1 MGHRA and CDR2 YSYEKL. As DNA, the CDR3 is TGCGCCAGCAGCCAAGATTCCCCACCCCTCCGGACTAGCGGGAGCCCCTACTACGAGCAGTACTTC. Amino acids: CASSQDSPPLRTSGSPYYEQYF.

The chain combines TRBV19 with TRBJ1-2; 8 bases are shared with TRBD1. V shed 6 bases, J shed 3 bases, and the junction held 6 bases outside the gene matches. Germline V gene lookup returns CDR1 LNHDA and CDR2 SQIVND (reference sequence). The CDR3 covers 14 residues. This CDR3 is CASSRQGIDYGYTF. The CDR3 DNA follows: TGTGCCAGTAGCCGACAGGGGATCGACTATGGCTACACCTTC.